These 23 T cell receptor beta chains share one sample of origin, sequenced in a study of T cell repertoires in cytomegalovirus infection. TCRdb ran MiXCR on the reads and lists one entry per CDR3 protein. The sample lists approximately 470,000 distinct CDR3 sequences; 42% were seen once. Which antigens these TCRs recognize remains unknown. The sample was cultured PBMCs, taken from culture after CMV antigen stimulation. These receptor sequences come from a human donor in good health (CMV status not recorded). Some clones in this sample may be carry-over from other donors' samples.

This rearrangement joins TRBV12-3 or TRBV12-4 to TRBJ2-2; 12 nucleotides match TRBD2. The CDR3 extends over 16 amino acids. Unmatched junction bases numbered 8, after V lost 6 bases and J lost 6 bases. This chain's CDR3 is CASRRRLAGDPGELFF. As DNA, the CDR3 is TGTGCCAGCAGACGAAGACTAGCGGGAGATCCCGGGGAGCTGTTTTTT.

The CDR3 here is CATTGRGATDTQYF. CDR3 bases: TGTGCCACCACCGGTCGGGGGGCCACAGATACGCAGTATTTT. The V call is TRBV10-3, the J call TRBJ2-3; D might be TRBD2 (7 bases). The V end was cut by 10 bases, the J end by 2 bases, with 16 bases between. The CDR3 spans 14 residues. Germline V gene lookup returns CDR1 ENHRY and CDR2 SYGVKD.

The CDR3 loop is CASSRPDSYEQYF. In DNA form, the CDR3 reads TGTGCCAGCAGCAGACCGGACAGTTACGAGCAGTACTTC. The chain couples TRBV7-6 to TRBJ2-7, with a possible D match to TRBD1 (6 bases). V lost 5 bases to trimming and J lost 4 bases, with 12 bases between them. The CDR3 runs 13 residues. The germline CDR1 and CDR2 sequences are SGHVS and FNYEAQ.

This clonotype showed up just a few times. This chain joins TRBV6-5 and TRBJ2-7; TRBD1 matches 8 bases. Germline lookup yields CDR1 MNHEY and CDR2 SVGAGI. V trimming: 6 bases; J trimming: 5 bases; junction bases outside the gene matches: 12. The CDR3 is made up of 15 amino acids. CDR3 residues: CASRWRTGNNDEQYF. In nucleotides, the CDR3 is TGTGCCAGCAGATGGAGGACAGGGAACAACGACGAGCAGTACTTC.

Written as DNA, the CDR3 is TGTGCCAGCTCACCCCTCGGGCTAGCGGGGGCAACCAAAAACATTCAGTACTTC. Translating gives CASSPLGLAGATKNIQYF. This sequence joins TRBV18 and TRBJ2-4; 10 bases are shared with TRBD2. Trimming removed 3 bases from V and 2 bases from J; junction bases left unmatched: 10. There are 18 residues in the CDR3. CDR1 is KGHSH and CDR2 is LQKENI in the germline V gene.

Only a few counts were recorded for this clonotype. This chain links TRBV7-2 with TRBJ1-2, with 10 bases that match TRBD1. This CDR3 is 15 amino acids long. The V gene's germline CDR1 is SGHTA and CDR2 FQGNSA. J was trimmed by 4 bases and V by 4 bases; bases with no gene match: 6. CDR3 nucleotide sequence: TGTGCCAGCAGCTCGCGGGGGACAGGGGTCTATGGCTACACCTTC. Its translation is CASSSRGTGVYGYTF. The whole variable domain, filled in from reference TRBV7-2 and TRBJ1-2, reads GAGVSQSPSNKVTEKGKDVELRCDPISGHTALYWYRQSLGQGLEFLIYFQGNSAPDKSGLPSDRFSAERTGGSVSTLTIQRTQQEDSAVYLCASSSRGTGVYGYTFGSGTRLTVV.

The J gene is TRBJ1-5, the V gene TRBV2; D is unresolved. The CDR3 consists of 13 residues. CDR1 and CDR2 from the germline V gene are SNHLY and FYNNEI. V lost 6 bases and J 5 bases, leaving 11 bases between the germline ends. CDR3 nucleotides: TGTGCCAGCAGGGCGGAGGTAGATCAGCCCCAGCATTTT. Amino acid sequence: CASRAEVDQPQHF.

This clonotype has only a few counts. This chain connects TRBV7-2 to TRBJ2-1; D assignment may be TRBD1 or TRBD2 (6 bases each). The V gene lost 1 base and the J gene lost 5 bases, with 12 bases spanning the gap. Germline assignment: CDR1 SGHTA and CDR2 FQGNSA. The CDR3 length is 15 residues. In DNA form, the CDR3 reads TGTGCCAGCAGCTTAGTAGGGGGGTTGAACAATGAGCAGTTCTTC. Encoded protein: CASSLVGGLNNEQFF.

The chain carries TRBV15 and TRBJ2-5, with D uncertain. The germline gives CDR1 LNHNV, CDR2 YYDKDF (reference sequence). The CDR3 runs to 13 residues. V lost 1 base and J 2 bases, leaving 5 bases between the germline ends. CDR3 sequence reads: CATSRVGQETQYF. Written as DNA, the CDR3 is TGTGCCACCAGCAGAGTGGGGCAAGAGACCCAGTACTTC.

The gene calls are TRBV28 and TRBJ2-5; D unclear. The CDR3 covers 13 residues. The V gene's germline CDR1 is MDHEN and CDR2 SYDVKM. Trimming left V 10 bases short and J 4 bases short, with 16 bases between. As DNA, the CDR3 is TGTGCCACCTCTCTTAGGAGTCCAGAGACCCAGTACTTC. This encodes CATSLRSPETQYF.

This clonotype was detected a few times. The chain carries TRBV6-6 and TRBJ1-1; D unclear. Germline V CDR1 and CDR2: MNHNY, SVGAGI (reference sequence). V was clipped by 2 bases and J by 5 bases, with 12 bases between them. The CDR3 extends over 14 amino acids. The chain's CDR3 is CASSYESAGTEAFF. CDR3 DNA sequence: TGTGCCAGCAGTTACGAATCTGCCGGGACTGAAGCTTTCTTT.

The chain is built from TRBV7-2 and TRBJ2-5; D is uncertain. V gave up 4 bases and J gave up 3 bases, with 9 bases separating them. There are 13 residues in the CDR3. Germline values: CDR1 SGHTA, CDR2 FQGNSA. The CDR3 nucleotides are TGTGCCAGCAGCTCACAATACAAAGAGACCCAGTACTTC. Its translation: CASSSQYKETQYF.

This rearrangement joins TRBV20-1 to TRBJ1-3; TRBD1 might be the D (5 bases). CDR3 size: 16 residues. Germline CDR1 reads DFQATT; CDR2 reads SNEGSKA (reference sequence). The ends were cut back, 0 bases at V and 1 base at J, with 13 bases in the middle. CDR3 nucleotides: TGCAGTGCTAGAGACGCGGACGGGGCGTCTGGAAACACCATATATTTT. It codes for CSARDADGASGNTIYF.

This clonotype was seen once. The chain has TRBV19 and TRBJ1-1; 8 bases map to TRBD1. The germline CDR1 and CDR2 sequences are LNHDA and SQIVND (reference sequence). The CDR3 loop spans 17 amino acids. V gave up 3 bases and J gave up 3 bases; unmatched junction bases: 12. CDR3 sequence (DNA): TGTGCCAGTAGTATCATCTGGCGACAGGGGAGGGACACTGAAGCTTTCTTT. Protein product: CASSIIWRQGRDTEAFF. The variable domain in full, completed from reference TRBV19 and TRBJ1-1, reads DGGITQSPKYLFRKEGQNVTLSCEQNLNHDAMYWYRQDPGQGLRLIYYSQIVNDFQKGDIAEGYSVSREKKESFPLTVTSAQKNPTAFYLCASSIIWRQGRDTEAFFGQGTRLTVV.

The rearrangement joins TRBV12-3 or TRBV12-4 to TRBJ1-1; maybe TRBD1 (5 bases). CDR3 length: 14 amino acids. Deletions cut 8 bases from V and 2 bases from J, with 15 bases between. The CDR3 here is CASGARDRNTEAFF. The CDR3, as DNA: TGTGCCAGCGGGGCCCGGGACCGAAACACTGAAGCTTTCTTT.

The V call is TRBV7-2, the J call TRBJ2-7; 7 bases are shared with TRBD2. Germline V gives CDR1 SGHTA, CDR2 FQGNSA. Trimming at V came to 4 bases and at J to 0 bases, leaving 3 bases not matched to a gene. The CDR3 has 14 amino acids. The DNA for the CDR3 is TGTGCCAGCAGCTACCGGGACTACTCCTACGAGCAGTACTTC. This encodes CASSYRDYSYEQYF.

The J gene is TRBJ2-2, the V gene TRBV20-1, with unresolved D. V was clipped by 5 bases and J by 4 bases, with 11 bases between them. The germline V gene encodes CDR1 DFQATT and CDR2 SNEGSKA (reference sequence). The CDR3 has 13 amino acids. CDR3 protein: CSALRSPTGELFF. CDR3 in DNA: TGCAGTGCTCTCCGTTCCCCCACCGGGGAGCTGTTTTTT.

The chain couples TRBV7-2 to TRBJ2-4; D perhaps matches TRBD2 (6 bases). The CDR3 covers 15 residues. The ends were cut back, 2 bases at V and 7 bases at J, with 15 bases in the middle. The germline CDR1 and CDR2 sequences are SGHTA and FQGNSA. The CDR3, as DNA: TGTGCCAGCAGCTTATTACTATGGGGAGGCAACATTCAGTACTTC. The encoded protein is CASSLLLWGGNIQYF.

The chain is built from TRBV2 and TRBJ1-2, with D hard to call. Germline loops: CDR1 SNHLY, CDR2 FYNNEI. There are 14 residues in the CDR3. Trimming cost V 6 bases and J 4 bases, with 15 bases left between them. CDR3 sequence (DNA): TGTGCCAGCAGGCCAGAATCCGGGTCCTATGGCTACACCTTC. This encodes CASRPESGSYGYTF.

The chain uses TRBV12-3 or TRBV12-4 and TRBJ1-3, with a weak D call TRBD1 (6 bases). Trimming cost V 7 bases and J 2 bases, with 6 bases left between them. The CDR3 is made up of 12 amino acids. DNA for the CDR3: TGTGCCAGCAACAGGGCTGGAAACACCATATATTTT. This translates into CASNRAGNTIYF.

The rearrangement uses TRBV12-3 or TRBV12-4 and TRBJ2-1; D unresolved. The V and J ends lost 4 bases and 8 bases respectively, with 18 bases between them. The CDR3 contains 15 residues. The CDR3 sequence: CASSSSSTARDEQFF. For the CDR3, the DNA is TGTGCCAGCAGTTCTTCAAGCACGGCCCGAGATGAGCAGTTCTTC.

The chain uses TRBV3-1 and TRBJ2-5, with a tentative D call TRBD1 (5 bases). Germline V lookup: CDR1 LGHDT, CDR2 YNNKEL (reference sequence). The CDR3 length is 12 residues. V was shortened by 6 bases and J by 11 bases, with 16 bases between the two germline ends. The CDR3 protein is CASRSAGKGQYF. CDR3 DNA sequence: TGTGCCAGCAGGTCAGCCGGCAAGGGGCAGTACTTC.

V usage is TRBV7-2 and J usage is TRBJ2-3; 10 bases map to TRBD2. The CDR3 is 20 residues long. J was trimmed by 2 bases and V by 2 bases; bases with no gene match: 16. From germline, CDR1 is SGHTA and CDR2 FQGNSA. CDR3 nucleotides: TGTGCCAGCAGCTTACCAGCGGGAGGGCCTCAAACCAAAGTCACAGATACGCAGTATTTT. This gives the protein CASSLPAGGPQTKVTDTQYF.